These 27 T cell receptor beta chains were sequenced from one sample in a study of T cell responses to AZD1222 COVID-19 vaccine. Profiling relied on immunoSEQ multiplex PCR, and the TCRdb table lists in-frame clones only, not all of them. The sample holds under 95,000 clones; around 87% are singletons and the top ten take roughly 9%. The sample consisted of peripheral blood, taken on day 0 of AZD1222 vaccination. These receptors were obtained from an adult in good health.

This chain uses TRBV6-2 or TRBV6-3 with TRBJ1-5, with TRBD1 matching 12 bases. Germline V gene lookup returns CDR1 MNHEY and CDR2 SVGEGT. V dropped 5 bases and J dropped 6; count of bases not matched to a gene: 11. The CDR3 covers 17 residues. CDR3 in DNA: TGTGCCAGCAGTAGCCGGGACAGGGGGCGAGAGAGTCAGCCCCAGCATTTT. It translates to CASSSRDRGRESQPQHF.

In its sample, this clone was seen once. The chain carries TRBV29-1 and TRBJ2-1; D uncertain. The germline V and J ends were trimmed by 0 bases and 5 bases, with 11 bases remaining between them. Germline CDR1 reads SQVTM; CDR2 reads ANQGSEA. There are 14 residues in the CDR3. The CDR3 coding sequence is TGCAGCGTTGAAGAGGGCACAGTTCACAATGAGCAGTTCTTC. This codes for CSVEEGTVHNEQFF.

V usage is TRBV7-3 and J usage is TRBJ2-2; perhaps TRBD1 as D (6 bases). Trimming took off 8 bases at V and 4 bases at J, with 11 bases between the two ends. The CDR3 spans 13 residues. Germline V gene lookup returns CDR1 SGHTA and CDR2 FQGTGA. The CDR3 loop reads CASLDRTTGELFF. DNA of the CDR3: TGTGCCAGCCTCGACAGGACCACCGGGGAGCTGTTTTTT.

The V call is TRBV19, the J call TRBJ1-1; TRBD1 might be the D (5 bases). Germline CDR1 reads LNHDA; CDR2 reads SQIVND (reference sequence). V dropped 6 bases and J dropped 4 bases, with 12 bases sitting between them. The CDR3 runs 13 residues. Here the CDR3 DNA reads TGTGCCAGTAGGTTAGCAGGGCTCACTGAAGCTTTCTTT. Its translation: CASRLAGLTEAFF.

The chain combines TRBV19 with TRBJ2-7; D is unresolved. Looked up from germline, CDR1 is LNHDA and CDR2 is SQIVND (reference sequence). Trimming removed 5 bases from V and 0 bases from J, with 8 bases in between. The CDR3 contains 13 residues. CDR3 amino acids: CASSATSSYEQYF. Written as DNA, the CDR3 is TGTGCCAGTAGTGCAACGAGCTCCTACGAGCAGTACTTC.

V gene TRBV12-3 or TRBV12-4 combines with J gene TRBJ1-3; D unresolved. The length of the CDR3 is 13 residues. The V end was cut by 6 bases, the J end by 8 bases, with 14 bases between. The CDR3 DNA sequence: TGTGCCAGCAGACTGGGTAGGATTGACACCATATATTTT. Its translation: CASRLGRIDTIYF.

The chain uses TRBV6-1 and TRBJ1-2; perhaps TRBD1 as D (6 bases). CDR3 length equals 14 residues. V lost 1 base and J 5 bases, leaving 11 bases between the germline ends. From germline, CDR1 is MNHNS and CDR2 SASEGT. The CDR3 is CASSEVGAGYGYTF. In DNA, the CDR3 is TGTGCCAGCAGTGAAGTGGGGGCCGGGTATGGCTACACCTTC.

V usage is TRBV9 and J usage is TRBJ1-2; 7 bases map to TRBD1. V trimming: 0 bases; J trimming: 6 bases; junction bases outside the gene matches: 8. Per germline, CDR1 SGDLS and CDR2 YYNGEE. There are 15 residues in the CDR3. DNA of the CDR3: TGTGCCAGCAGCGTAGAGGGGGCAGGGGCCAATGGCTACACCTTC. Translated: CASSVEGAGANGYTF.

The V and J genes are TRBV6-5 and TRBJ1-1; TRBD1 is a possible D gene (5 bases). The CDR3 loop spans 11 amino acids. Looked up from germline, CDR1 is MNHEY and CDR2 is SVGAGI. The V and J ends lost 7 bases and 3 bases respectively, with 6 bases between them. The CDR3: CASMGDTEAFF. CDR3 nucleotide sequence: TGTGCCAGCATGGGGGACACTGAAGCTTTCTTT.

In its sample, this clone was seen once. The gene calls are TRBV11-2 and TRBJ2-1; D is possibly TRBD2 (5 bases). Per germline, CDR1 SGHAT and CDR2 FQNNGV. V lost 3 bases to trimming and J lost 14 bases, with 14 bases between them. The CDR3 contains 12 residues. CDR3 residues: CASSLERGTEFF. In nucleotides, the CDR3 is TGTGCCAGCAGCTTGGAACGGGGTACGGAGTTCTTC.

The J gene is TRBJ2-3, the V gene TRBV29-1; 7 nucleotides match TRBD1. This CDR3 region has 13 residues. Germline V gene data show CDR1 as SQVTM and CDR2 as ANQGSEA. J gave up 2 bases and V 3 bases, and 2 bases lay outside the gene matches. This chain's CDR3 is CSVDGTATDTQYF. In nucleotides, the CDR3 is TGCAGCGTTGACGGGACAGCCACAGATACGCAGTATTTT.

This clone was detected a few times. The chain employs TRBV7-9 and TRBJ2-1; D perhaps matches TRBD1 (6 bases). The V and J ends lost 3 bases and 6 bases respectively, with 9 bases between them. The CDR3 has 13 amino acids. The germline gives CDR1 SEHNR, CDR2 FQNEAQ (reference sequence). For the CDR3, the DNA is TGTGCCAGCAGCTTGGGGGCCCTCAATGAGCAGTTCTTC. Protein: CASSLGALNEQFF.

This chain links TRBV9 with TRBJ2-1; TRBD2 matches at 9 bases. CDR1 SGDLS and CDR2 YYNGEE come from the germline V gene. After removal of 4 bases from V and 8 bases from J, the junction contained 10 bases not matched to a gene. The CDR3 is 15 amino acids. CDR3: CASSRNSGGGDEQFF. The CDR3 DNA sequence: TGTGCCAGCAGCCGCAATAGCGGGGGTGGGGATGAGCAGTTCTTC.

The rearrangement uses TRBV3-1 (or the pseudogene TRBV3-2) and TRBJ1-6; D perhaps matches TRBD1 (6 bases). V was shortened by 5 bases and J by 12 bases, with 20 bases between the two germline ends. Germline assignment: CDR1 LGHDT and CDR2 YNNKEL (reference sequence). This CDR3 contains 15 residues. CDR3 coding DNA: TGTGCCAGCAGCTCTACCGACAGGATCCTCGGACCCCTCCACTTT. Translation: CASSSTDRILGPLHF.

The chain has TRBV6-5 and TRBJ1-1; tentatively, D is TRBD1 (5 bases). The CDR3 runs to 13 residues. V was trimmed by 2 bases and J by 2 bases, leaving 6 bases between them. Per germline, CDR1 MNHEY and CDR2 SVGAGI. The CDR3 nucleotides are TGTGCCAGCAGTTACAGGACAAACACTGAAGCTTTCTTT. Translating gives CASSYRTNTEAFF.

The V gene is TRBV4-1, the J gene TRBJ1-5, with D tentatively TRBD1 (6 bases). The germline gives CDR1 MGHRA, CDR2 YSYEKL. The CDR3 loop spans 16 amino acids. The V gene lost 1 base and the J gene lost 2 bases, with 12 bases spanning the gap. The CDR3 region is CASSQGRGARNQPQHF. Here the CDR3 DNA reads TGCGCCAGCAGCCAAGGTCGGGGGGCGCGCAATCAGCCCCAGCATTTT.

The chain links TRBV9 to TRBJ2-2; 8 nucleotides agree with TRBD2. The CDR3 is 15 residues long. With V trimmed by 3 bases and J by 0 bases, 1 base remained unmatched. Per the germline V gene, CDR1 is SGDLS and CDR2 is YYNGEE. DNA for the CDR3: TGTGCCAGCAGCGCCGGGGGGGCGAACACCGGGGAGCTGTTTTTT. Translation: CASSAGGANTGELFF.

The chain recombines TRBV5-6 with TRBJ1-6; possible D gene TRBD1, 6 bases. This CDR3 has 18 amino acids. V lost 0 bases and J 3 bases, leaving 16 bases between the germline ends. Germline values: CDR1 SGHDT, CDR2 YYEEEE. The DNA of the CDR3 is TGTGCCAGCAGCTTGGGACAGGCGGGTGGGGTCTATAATTCACCCCTCCACTTT. As protein: CASSLGQAGGVYNSPLHF.

The rearrangement uses TRBV5-8 and TRBJ1-2; no firm D call. The CDR3 covers 14 residues. Deletions cut 4 bases from V and 8 bases from J, with 18 bases between. The germline CDR1 and CDR2 sequences are SGHTS and YDEGEE. The CDR3 here is CASSPWTVNWGYTF. CDR3 nucleotide sequence: TGTGCCAGCAGCCCATGGACCGTTAACTGGGGCTACACCTTC.

The chain has TRBV6-5 and TRBJ1-1; no definite D call. The CDR3 runs 14 residues. Germline CDR1 MNHEY, CDR2 SVGAGI. V lost 7 bases and J lost 6, with 18 bases in between. DNA of the CDR3: TGTGCCAGCACCGTGACCCAGACCACCGCTGAAGCTTTCTTT. As protein: CASTVTQTTAEAFF.

This clone appeared once. The J gene is TRBJ2-7, the V gene TRBV5-6; D ambiguous. Germline loops: CDR1 SGHDT, CDR2 YYEEEE. This CDR3 spans 11 amino acids. The V end was cut by 4 bases, the J end by 3 bases, with 5 bases between. The CDR3 sequence: CASSRNYEQYF. The CDR3 coding sequence is TGTGCCAGCAGCCGGAACTACGAGCAGTACTTC.

The gene calls are TRBV9 and TRBJ1-2; D uncertain. Trimming took 4 bases from V and 0 from J, leaving 13 bases between them. The CDR3 spans 15 residues. Germline-derived CDR1 and CDR2 are SGDLS and YYNGEE. The CDR3 DNA is TGTGCCAGCAGCCCTGGACCTTTAGCTAACTATGGCTACACCTTC. It is translated as CASSPGPLANYGYTF.

The V gene is TRBV30, the J gene TRBJ1-4; 9 bases match TRBD1. CDR1 GTSNPN and CDR2 SVGIG come from the germline V gene (reference sequence). This CDR3 is 13 amino acids long. V lost 4 bases, J lost 4 bases, and 1 base stayed unmatched. CDR3 loop: CAWTGQGNEKLFF. The CDR3 DNA follows: TGTGCCTGGACGGGACAGGGTAATGAAAAACTGTTTTTT.

This clone turned up a few times. This chain links TRBV10-2 with TRBJ2-1; no clear D gene. The germline CDR1 and CDR2 sequences are WSHSY and SAAADI. Trimming left V 8 bases short and J 0 bases short, with 11 bases between. This CDR3 has 14 amino acids. CDR3 loop: CASAPESSYNEQFF. The DNA for the CDR3 is TGCGCCAGCGCCCCAGAGAGCTCCTACAATGAGCAGTTCTTC.

This chain links TRBV18 with TRBJ1-2; D gene unclear. Germline assignment: CDR1 KGHSH and CDR2 LQKENI. V lost 4 bases to trimming and J lost 3 bases, with 18 bases between them. The CDR3 sequence is 16 residues long. This CDR3 reads CASSREDGLIDYGYTF. The CDR3 DNA follows: TGTGCCAGCTCACGAGAGGACGGACTTATCGACTATGGCTACACCTTC. The full variable domain, its missing parts supplied by reference TRBV18 and TRBJ1-2, is NAGVMQNPRHLVRRRGQEARLRCSPMKGHSHVYWYRQLPEEGLKFMVYLQKENIIDESGMPKERFSAEFPKEGPSILRIQQVVRGDSAAYFCASSREDGLIDYGYTFGSGTRLTVV.

The chain recombines TRBV7-9 with TRBJ1-1; maybe TRBD1 (5 bases). The CDR3 loop spans 15 amino acids. Germline CDR1 is SEHNR and CDR2 is FQNEAQ (reference sequence). Trimming cost V 5 bases and J 3 bases, with 16 bases left between them. For the CDR3, the DNA is TGTGCCAGCAGCCCTCTGGGGGGGTCGTACACTGAAGCTTTCTTT. Translation gives CASSPLGGSYTEAFF.

This clone was counted a few times. V usage is TRBV7-3 and J usage is TRBJ2-3, with D maybe TRBD1 (6 bases). This CDR3 spans 15 amino acids. Trimming pared 5 bases from V and 4 bases from J, leaving 16 bases between. CDR1 is SGHTA and CDR2 is FQGTGA in the germline V gene. The CDR3 spells CASSPGAFRADTQYF. CDR3 nucleotides: TGTGCCAGCAGCCCAGGGGCTTTTCGGGCAGATACGCAGTATTTT.